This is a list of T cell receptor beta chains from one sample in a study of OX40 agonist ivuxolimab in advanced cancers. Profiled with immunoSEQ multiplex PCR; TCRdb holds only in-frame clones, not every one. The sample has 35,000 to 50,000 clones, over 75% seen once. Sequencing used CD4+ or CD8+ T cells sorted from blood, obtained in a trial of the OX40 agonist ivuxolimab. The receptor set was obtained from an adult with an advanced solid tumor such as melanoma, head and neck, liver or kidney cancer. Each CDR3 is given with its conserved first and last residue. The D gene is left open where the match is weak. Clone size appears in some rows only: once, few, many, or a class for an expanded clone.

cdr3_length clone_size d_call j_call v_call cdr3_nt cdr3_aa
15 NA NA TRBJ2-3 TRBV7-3 TGTGCCAGCAGCTTATATGGGACAACTGGCGATACGCAGTATTTT CASSLYGTTGDTQYF
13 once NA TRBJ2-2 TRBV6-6 TGTGCCAGCTGGCGGGAATACACCGGGGAGCTGTTTTTT CASWREYTGELFF
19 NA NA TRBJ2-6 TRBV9 TGTGCCAGCAGCGTACCCAGTCCGGGACAAAATTCTGGGGCCAACGTCCTGACTTTC CASSVPSPGQNSGANVLTF
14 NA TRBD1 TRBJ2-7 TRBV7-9 TGTGCCAGCAGCTTCTGGACAGGGGGCTACGAGCAGTACTTC CASSFWTGGYEQYF
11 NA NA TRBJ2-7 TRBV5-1 TGCGCCAGCAGCTTGAGGGACGAGCAGTACTTC CASSLRDEQYF
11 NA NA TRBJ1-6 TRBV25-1 TGTGCCAGCAGCAGCCCCTGGGCCCTCCACTTT CASSSPWALHF
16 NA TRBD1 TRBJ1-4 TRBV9 TGTGCCAGCAGCGTATATGGTGGGACAGGGGATGAAAAACTGTTTTTT CASSVYGGTGDEKLFF
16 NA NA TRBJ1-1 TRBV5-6 TGTGCCAGCAGCCCCTTTCCGACAGAAGTAAGGACTGAAGCTTTCTTT CASSPFPTEVRTEAFF
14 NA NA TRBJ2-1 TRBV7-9 TGTGCCAGCAGCTTACTAGGCTCCTACAATGAGCAGTTCTTC CASSLLGSYNEQFF
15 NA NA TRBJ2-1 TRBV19 TGTGCCAGTAGTTCTAGCCTATTCTCCTACAATGAGCAGTTCTTC CASSSSLFSYNEQFF
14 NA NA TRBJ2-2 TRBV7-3 TGTGCCAGCAGCTCTGGACAGTCGGGCGGGGAGCTGTTTTTT CASSSGQSGGELFF
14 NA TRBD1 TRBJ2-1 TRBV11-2 TGTGCCAGCACCCAGACAGGGATGGACAATGAGCAGTTCTTC CASTQTGMDNEQFF
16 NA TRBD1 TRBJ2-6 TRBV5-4 TGTGCCAGCAACGCAGGGGGTAGCTCTGGGGCCAACGTCCTGACTTTC CASNAGGSSGANVLTF
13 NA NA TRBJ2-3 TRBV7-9 TGTGCCAGCAGCGGTACAGGGACCGATACGCAGTATTTT CASSGTGTDTQYF
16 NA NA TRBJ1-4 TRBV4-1 TGCGCCAGCAGCCAAACCGGTTCTGCAACTAATGAAAAACTGTTTTTT CASSQTGSATNEKLFF
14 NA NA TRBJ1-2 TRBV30 TGTGCCTGGAGTGTAAGGCGACTCAACTATGGCTACACCTTC CAWSVRRLNYGYTF
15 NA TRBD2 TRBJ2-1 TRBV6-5 TGTGCCAGCAGTGCACTAGCGGGGCCCTACAATGAGCAGTTCTTC CASSALAGPYNEQFF
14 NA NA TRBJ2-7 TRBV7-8 TGTGCCAGCAGCTTAGAAGGGACCACCTACGAGCAGTACTTC CASSLEGTTYEQYF
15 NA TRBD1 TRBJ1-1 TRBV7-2 TGTGCCAGCAGCTTAGCGGGACAGGGAAACACTGAAGCTTTCTTT CASSLAGQGNTEAFF
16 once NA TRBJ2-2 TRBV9 TGTGCCAGCAGCTTAGGACAGTCGACGAACACCGGGGAGCTGTTTTTT CASSLGQSTNTGELFF